The following is a T cell receptor beta chain sequence with its context. Sequenced by immunoSEQ multiplex PCR; TCRdb stores in-frame clones only, minus some. The sample records roughly 220,000 clones, approximately 80% being singletons. The sample belongs to a study of blood T cell repertoires in COVID-19. As for the study in general: Sites in the United States, Italy and Spain provided acute and convalescent COVID-19 samples. Sources were T cells, B-cell-depleted T cells, or PBMCs; the material itself was cDNA or gDNA.

The sample was peripheral blood. This sequence originates from a woman aged 55-69 years who had recovered from COVID-19.

The CDR3 region is CASSLMDRLLYEQYF. In DNA, the CDR3 is TGTGCCAGCAGCTTGATGGACAGGCTTTTATACGAGCAGTACTTC. V usage is TRBV5-6 and J usage is TRBJ2-7, with 7 bases aligning to TRBD1. The V gene end was trimmed by 1 base and the J gene end by 4 bases; junction bases not matched to a gene: 8. In germline, CDR1 is SGHDT, CDR2 YYEEEE. This CDR3 has 15 residues.